This T cell receptor (beta chain) was observed in a study of blood T cell repertoires in COVID-19 (dated by TCRdb to 2018 to 2021). For context, the study as a whole: Collaborator samples came from the United States, Italy and Spain and covered acute and convalescent phases of COVID-19. The material from the prospective study consisted of cDNA or gDNA derived from T cells, B-cell-depleted T cells, or PBMCs. Subjects who had been exposed to COVID-19, were actively infected with it, or had recovered from it provided the deeply sampled blood TCRbeta repertoires that made up the dataset. The repertoires were made available in a free public database intended to serve as a resource for research on the immune response to SARS-CoV-2. The samples were drawn from the first 160 participants of the ongoing ImmuneRACE study and from 1,200 or so subjects provided by 6 global collaborators. Sample metadata almost always included a de-identified subject ID, COVID-19 status, age in years and sex. Where HLA class I and class II types were available, the types were taken from metadata supplied by the sample provider, not from assay-based typing. General study outcomes and caveats: The amount of clinical and demographic metadata varied by source and participant and was provided uncurated.

The junction shows trimming of 6 bases on V and 10 bases on J, plus 9 bases between the germline ends. The CDR3, cysteine through phenylalanine, is 10 amino acids long. The read is trimmed to its CDR3 DNA, 30 bases read in frame from base 1. The germline V gene gives CDR1 as SNHLY and CDR2 as FYNNEI. Concerning this clone: The antigen this receptor binds is unknown. The input lacks base qualities; no much larger clone sits a single base away.

TCRbeta CDR3 regions were amplified from genomic DNA using the immunoSEQ Assay, a bias-controlled multiplex PCR. The source study handled its data this way. Within the assay, amplification of reference gene primers was used to estimate how many nucleated cells each sample contained. To quantify the absolute abundance of each unique TCRbeta CDR3 rearrangement, sequence reads were collapsed and filtered. Productive Simpson clonality was computed per sample as the square root of Simpson's diversity index over productive rearrangements. TCRdb holds this immuneACCESS table with in-frame rearrangements only. Some clones are missing; in checked studies, unresolved V genes explain under half, and the rest has no known cause. Clonal size and the V and J genes are those of that table, whereas D and trimming came from the DNA. The sample data list roughly 190,000 clones, and around 87% of these were observed just once. 5.5% to 8.5% of the sample is taken by the ten largest.

Each collaborating institution followed its own protocols to collect whole blood in K2EDTA tubes. For TCRbeta analysis, collaborator samples were shipped as frozen whole blood, as isolated PBMCs, or as DNA extracted from either sample type. The chain was built from TRBV2 and TRBJ1-1, with no confident D gene call. The sequenced sample consisted of peripheral blood. The TCR sequence derives from a woman older than 75 in a cohort sampled during active or convalescent COVID-19. The sequenced DNA: TGTGCCAGCAGACTAAACCGAGCTTTCTTT. Its coded protein is CASRLNRAFF.